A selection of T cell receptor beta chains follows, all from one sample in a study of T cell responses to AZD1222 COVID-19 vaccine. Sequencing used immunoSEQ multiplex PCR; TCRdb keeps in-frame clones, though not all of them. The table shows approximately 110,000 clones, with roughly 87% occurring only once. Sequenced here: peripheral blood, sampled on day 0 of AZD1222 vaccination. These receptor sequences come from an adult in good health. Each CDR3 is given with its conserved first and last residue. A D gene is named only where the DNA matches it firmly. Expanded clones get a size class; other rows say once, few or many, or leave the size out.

CDR3nt: TGTGCCAGCAGCTTAAGTGGACAGACTGAAGCTTTCTTT; CDR3aa: CASSLSGQTEAFF; j_gene: TRBJ1-1; abundance: once; d_gene: .; v_gene: TRBV11-3
CDR3nt: TGTGCCAGCAGCTTACGACGAGGCGGGTCCGTCACAGATACGCAGTATTTT; CDR3aa: CASSLRRGGSVTDTQYF; j_gene: TRBJ2-3; abundance: .; d_gene: .; v_gene: TRBV11-3
CDR3nt: TGTGCCAGCAGCCAAGGTCCAGGAATAGGCCAGCCCCAGCATTTT; CDR3aa: CASSQGPGIGQPQHF; j_gene: TRBJ1-5; abundance: .; d_gene: .; v_gene: TRBV3-1/TRBV3-2
CDR3nt: TGTGCCTGGAGTGTAGGAGCTGGGAGAGGGACAGATACGCAGTATTTT; CDR3aa: CAWSVGAGRGTDTQYF; j_gene: TRBJ2-3; abundance: .; d_gene: .; v_gene: TRBV30
CDR3nt: TGCGCCAGCAGTGAGATCCCGGGACTAGCGGGAGGGCCTGGGATCACCGGGGAGCTGTTTTTT; CDR3aa: CASSEIPGLAGGPGITGELFF; j_gene: TRBJ2-2; abundance: .; d_gene: TRBD2; v_gene: TRBV10-1
CDR3nt: TGTGCCAGCAGCCTCGGGAGGCGGGAGTCCTACGAGCAGTACTTC; CDR3aa: CASSLGRRESYEQYF; j_gene: TRBJ2-7; abundance: .; d_gene: TRBD2; v_gene: TRBV7-2
CDR3nt: TGTGCCAGCAGTGAAACCGCAGGCCCAATCTACGAGCAGTACTTC; CDR3aa: CASSETAGPIYEQYF; j_gene: TRBJ2-7; abundance: .; d_gene: .; v_gene: TRBV2
CDR3nt: TGTGCCAGCAGTTTCACGGAGAACACTGAAGCTTTCTTT; CDR3aa: CASSFTENTEAFF; j_gene: TRBJ1-1; abundance: .; d_gene: .; v_gene: TRBV12-3/TRBV12-4
CDR3nt: TGTGCCAGCAGCTTGGCCGCGGGGGAGCAGTACTTC; CDR3aa: CASSLAAGEQYF; j_gene: TRBJ2-7; abundance: .; d_gene: .; v_gene: TRBV5-6
CDR3nt: TGCGCCAGCAGCTTTAGCCAGGACCCCGAGCAGTACTTC; CDR3aa: CASSFSQDPEQYF; j_gene: TRBJ2-7; abundance: .; d_gene: .; v_gene: TRBV5-1
CDR3nt: TGCAGCGTTGGACTGGGAATCGCGGGGCCGGGCACTGAAGCTTTCTTT; CDR3aa: CSVGLGIAGPGTEAFF; j_gene: TRBJ1-1; abundance: .; d_gene: .; v_gene: TRBV29-1
CDR3nt: TGTGCCAGCAGCCAGTCCTACACGGCAACTAATGAAAAACTGTTTTTT; CDR3aa: CASSQSYTATNEKLFF; j_gene: TRBJ1-4; abundance: once; d_gene: .; v_gene: TRBV4-2
CDR3nt: TGTGCCAGCAGTAGACCGGGACAGGGCGGCGAGCAGTACTTC; CDR3aa: CASSRPGQGGEQYF; j_gene: TRBJ2-7; abundance: .; d_gene: TRBD1; v_gene: TRBV6-5
CDR3nt: TGCGCCAGCAGCTTAGGGGGACGTTATGGCTACACCTTC; CDR3aa: CASSLGGRYGYTF; j_gene: TRBJ1-2; abundance: .; d_gene: .; v_gene: TRBV5-1
CDR3nt: TGTGCCAGCGGGGGACAGGGTCATGGCTACACCTTC; CDR3aa: CASGGQGHGYTF; j_gene: TRBJ1-2; abundance: .; d_gene: TRBD1; v_gene: TRBV6-5
CDR3nt: TGTGCCAGCTCACTACGACAGGGAAACACCGGGGAGCTGTTTTTT; CDR3aa: CASSLRQGNTGELFF; j_gene: TRBJ2-2; abundance: .; d_gene: TRBD1; v_gene: TRBV18
CDR3nt: TGCGCCAGCAGCCTGCACACAGGGTCCTACGAGCAGTACTTC; CDR3aa: CASSLHTGSYEQYF; j_gene: TRBJ2-7; abundance: .; d_gene: .; v_gene: TRBV4-3
CDR3nt: TGTGCCAGCAGCCGAACCTACTGGGATGCTTTCTTT; CDR3aa: CASSRTYWDAFF; j_gene: TRBJ1-1; abundance: .; d_gene: .; v_gene: TRBV3-1/TRBV3-2
CDR3nt: TGTGCCAGCAGCTTGGTGGGGGGGCCTCTAGACGAGCAGTACTTC; CDR3aa: CASSLVGGPLDEQYF; j_gene: TRBJ2-7; abundance: .; d_gene: .; v_gene: TRBV5-5
CDR3nt: TGTGCCAGCAGCTCTACGCGGACTAGCGGGCCCAACGTGCAGTACTTC; CDR3aa: CASSSTRTSGPNVQYF; j_gene: TRBJ2-7; abundance: .; d_gene: TRBD2; v_gene: TRBV5-4
CDR3nt: TGTGCCACCAAGCTCAGGGTACAAGGCTACACCTTC; CDR3aa: CATKLRVQGYTF; j_gene: TRBJ1-2; abundance: .; d_gene: .; v_gene: TRBV6-5
CDR3nt: TGCGCCAGCAGCCAGGGAGATATCGACAGGACAGGGAGCACCGGGGAGCTGTTTTTT; CDR3aa: CASSQGDIDRTGSTGELFF; j_gene: TRBJ2-2; abundance: .; d_gene: TRBD1; v_gene: TRBV4-1
CDR3nt: TGCGCCAGCAGCCAAGATCCAGAGAATCAGCCCCAGCATTTT; CDR3aa: CASSQDPENQPQHF; j_gene: TRBJ1-5; abundance: .; d_gene: .; v_gene: TRBV4-1
CDR3nt: TGTGCCAGCAGCTTAGCGACCGCAGGGTCCGGAAACACCATATATTTT; CDR3aa: CASSLATAGSGNTIYF; j_gene: TRBJ1-3; abundance: few; d_gene: .; v_gene: TRBV7-6
CDR3nt: TGTGCCAGCAGTGTAACGGCAGGGGACACCGGGGAGCTGTTTTTT; CDR3aa: CASSVTAGDTGELFF; j_gene: TRBJ2-2; abundance: .; d_gene: .; v_gene: TRBV2
CDR3nt: TGCGCCAGCAGCTTGGGGACAGGGGTAGGGGAGACCCAGTACTTC; CDR3aa: CASSLGTGVGETQYF; j_gene: TRBJ2-5; abundance: .; d_gene: TRBD1; v_gene: TRBV4-1
CDR3nt: TGTGCCAGCAAAAATTACAGGGGAAACTCCTACGAGCAGTACTTC; CDR3aa: CASKNYRGNSYEQYF; j_gene: TRBJ2-7; abundance: .; d_gene: TRBD1; v_gene: TRBV28
CDR3nt: TGTGCCAGCAGCGTAGTGGCTAGCGGGGGGGCCGGCTACAATGGGCAGTTCTTC; CDR3aa: CASSVVASGGAGYNGQFF; j_gene: TRBJ2-1; abundance: .; d_gene: TRBD2; v_gene: TRBV9
CDR3nt: TGTGCCAGCAGTGAATCTGGGTATGAGACCTTCTACGAGCAGTACTTC; CDR3aa: CASSESGYETFYEQYF; j_gene: TRBJ2-7; abundance: .; d_gene: .; v_gene: TRBV25-1
CDR3nt: TGTGCCAGTAGTCCGGACAGGGACTCCTACAATGAGCAGTTCTTC; CDR3aa: CASSPDRDSYNEQFF; j_gene: TRBJ2-1; abundance: .; d_gene: TRBD1; v_gene: TRBV19
CDR3nt: TGTGCCAGCAGTTACCGGGACAACTCCTATAATTCACCCCTCCACTTT; CDR3aa: CASSYRDNSYNSPLHF; j_gene: TRBJ1-6; abundance: .; d_gene: .; v_gene: TRBV6-2/TRBV6-3
CDR3nt: TGTGCCAGCAGCTATCAAGCGGGAGCGGCTCATGAGCAGTTCTTC; CDR3aa: CASSYQAGAAHEQFF; j_gene: TRBJ2-1; abundance: .; d_gene: TRBD2; v_gene: TRBV3-1/TRBV3-2
CDR3nt: TGTGCCAGCTCACCACAGAGGGAAATTAACTATGGCTACACCTTC; CDR3aa: CASSPQREINYGYTF; j_gene: TRBJ1-2; abundance: .; d_gene: .; v_gene: TRBV18
CDR3nt: TGTGCCAGCAGCTTAGCATTGGGCGGACAGGGAGCTGGAGATACGCAGTATTTT; CDR3aa: CASSLALGGQGAGDTQYF; j_gene: TRBJ2-3; abundance: .; d_gene: TRBD1; v_gene: TRBV11-2
CDR3nt: TGCGCCAGCAGCTTTTCAGTAGGGGAGAGTTACGAGCAGTACTTC; CDR3aa: CASSFSVGESYEQYF; j_gene: TRBJ2-7; abundance: .; d_gene: .; v_gene: TRBV5-1
CDR3nt: TGCGCCAGCAGCCCACAAGCCCGCGGGGACCTCCACTATGGCTACACCTTC; CDR3aa: CASSPQARGDLHYGYTF; j_gene: TRBJ1-2; abundance: .; d_gene: .; v_gene: TRBV4-1
CDR3nt: TGTGCCAGCAGTTATGGGGGTTCTGAGTTCTTC; CDR3aa: CASSYGGSEFF; j_gene: TRBJ2-1; abundance: .; d_gene: .; v_gene: TRBV6-5
CDR3nt: TGTGCCGCCAGCAGCGGCGGGGGGCCAGATACGCAGTATTTT; CDR3aa: CAASSGGGPDTQYF; j_gene: TRBJ2-3; abundance: .; d_gene: TRBD2; v_gene: TRBV11-1
CDR3nt: TGTGCCCCTCCTCCTGGGGGGACAGCCAAAAACATTCAGTACTTC; CDR3aa: CAPPPGGTAKNIQYF; j_gene: TRBJ2-4; abundance: .; d_gene: .; v_gene: TRBV19
CDR3nt: TGTGCCAGCAGTTTATCGGCAGGGGCCCTTGAAGCTTTCTTT; CDR3aa: CASSLSAGALEAFF; j_gene: TRBJ1-1; abundance: .; d_gene: .; v_gene: TRBV28
CDR3nt: TGTGCCAGCAGCTTATACACAGATACGCAGTATTTT; CDR3aa: CASSLYTDTQYF; j_gene: TRBJ2-3; abundance: .; d_gene: .; v_gene: TRBV7-2
CDR3nt: TGTGCCACCAGTGAGACCCCCGGGAGAGGAATAACTCTGGGAGAGACCCAGTACTTC; CDR3aa: CATSETPGRGITLGETQYF; j_gene: TRBJ2-5; abundance: once; d_gene: .; v_gene: TRBV24-1
CDR3nt: TGTGCCAGCTCACCGGTCCAGGGTATTAATGAGCAGTTCTTC; CDR3aa: CASSPVQGINEQFF; j_gene: TRBJ2-1; abundance: .; d_gene: .; v_gene: TRBV18
CDR3nt: TGTGCCAGCAGTGAAGAGGGACAGGGTATGGGTACGCAGTATTTT; CDR3aa: CASSEEGQGMGTQYF; j_gene: TRBJ2-3; abundance: .; d_gene: TRBD1; v_gene: TRBV2
CDR3nt: TGTGCCAGCACCGGGACAGGGCCCTACGAGCAGTACTTC; CDR3aa: CASTGTGPYEQYF; j_gene: TRBJ2-7; abundance: .; d_gene: TRBD1; v_gene: TRBV12-3/TRBV12-4
CDR3nt: TGTGCCAGCTCACCTGGGACTGCGAACACCGGGGAGCTGTTTTTT; CDR3aa: CASSPGTANTGELFF; j_gene: TRBJ2-2; abundance: .; d_gene: .; v_gene: TRBV18
CDR3nt: TGTGCCAGTATTTATGGGGGCTTGGCCTACGAGCAGTACTTC; CDR3aa: CASIYGGLAYEQYF; j_gene: TRBJ2-7; abundance: few; d_gene: .; v_gene: TRBV19
CDR3nt: TGTGCCAGCAGCTTAGTCGGGACAGGGGGGTCTGGAAACACCATATATTTT; CDR3aa: CASSLVGTGGSGNTIYF; j_gene: TRBJ1-3; abundance: .; d_gene: TRBD1; v_gene: TRBV7-6
CDR3nt: TGTGCCAGCAGTGACCACGGGGTAGGGCACACCGGGGAGCTGTTTTTT; CDR3aa: CASSDHGVGHTGELFF; j_gene: TRBJ2-2; abundance: few; d_gene: .; v_gene: TRBV2
CDR3nt: TGCGCCAGCAGCTTGACACCCGATAAACCCCAGCATTTT; CDR3aa: CASSLTPDKPQHF; j_gene: TRBJ1-5; abundance: once; d_gene: .; v_gene: TRBV5-1
CDR3nt: TGTGCCAGCCGGGGAGAGGGAAGCTCCTACAATGAGCAGTTCTTC; CDR3aa: CASRGEGSSYNEQFF; j_gene: TRBJ2-1; abundance: .; d_gene: .; v_gene: TRBV2
CDR3nt: TGTGCCAGCAGCCCCACGAGGGGGGTTGAAAAACTGTTTTTT; CDR3aa: CASSPTRGVEKLFF; j_gene: TRBJ1-4; abundance: .; d_gene: .; v_gene: TRBV11-2
CDR3nt: TGTGCCAGTAGGCTCTTCTATGGCTACACCTTC; CDR3aa: CASRLFYGYTF; j_gene: TRBJ1-2; abundance: medium-sized; d_gene: .; v_gene: TRBV19
CDR3nt: TGTGCCAGCAGAGACAGGGGCCACTATGGCTACACCTTC; CDR3aa: CASRDRGHYGYTF; j_gene: TRBJ1-2; abundance: .; d_gene: TRBD1; v_gene: TRBV2
CDR3nt: TGTGCCTGGAGTGCAAGGGGGAAACAGCCCCAGCATTTT; CDR3aa: CAWSARGKQPQHF; j_gene: TRBJ1-5; abundance: .; d_gene: .; v_gene: TRBV30
CDR3nt: TGTGCCAGCAGCAGGGATTTGAACACTGAAGCTTTCTTT; CDR3aa: CASSRDLNTEAFF; j_gene: TRBJ1-1; abundance: .; d_gene: .; v_gene: TRBV9